This T cell receptor (beta chain) comes out of a study of early T cells in non-severe SARS-CoV-2 infection (dated by TCRdb to about 2021). Looking at the study overall: Because TCR sequencing relied on bulk RNA taken from unsorted whole blood, pairing of alpha and beta chains was not possible. What the work shows at the level of the full study, not this receptor alone: VDJdb matching was skewed toward anti-spike CD8 responses, so virus-specific expansions were likely underestimated and private and CD4 specificities were missed.

The study was a case-control design nested within a healthcare worker cohort in London, UK, with weekly nasopharyngeal swab PCR tests and blood sampling. Healthcare workers were enrolled in the week of the UK lockdown, from 23 to 31 March 2020, and were followed every week for up to roughly 15 weeks. To note about this clonotype: Its cognate antigen has yet to be identified. Base-call qualities are not available, and no considerably larger clone is one nucleotide away.

Library preparation employed 5' RACE. TCRdb lists the instrument as NextSeq 500. In the TCR library protocol, unique molecular identifiers were attached to individual cDNA molecules to correct for PCR bias and sequencing error. Both TCR alpha and beta chains were sequenced, and tight co-correlation was observed between alpha and beta sequence abundances in each sample. The published analysis was carried out like this. Decombinator V4 was used to annotate the V gene, J gene and CDR3 of the TCR sequences. TCRs were defined as expanded if a significant change between any two time points was detected under a Poisson model with p below 0.0001. TCR abundances were normalised to the total number of TCRs sequenced per sample and expressed as counts per million. TRAV1-2 paired with TRAJ12, TRAJ20 or TRAJ33 defined MAIT TCRs, while TRAV10 paired with TRAJ18 defined iNKT TCRs. A search of VDJdb, accessed on 1 November 2021, was run for TCRs annotated to CMV, EBV and SARS-CoV-2, with TCRs annotated for multiple antigens excluded. TCRdb ran its own pipeline on the public reads, namely fastp trimming at Q25 and MiXCR clone calling, and kept in-frame beta chains. Every CDR3 protein is listed once, alongside the most common genes and DNA of its rows. These V and J calls originate from TCRdb's pipeline instead of the authors' own analysis. The sample table shows 55,000 to 75,000 distinct CDR3 sequences, and around 9.9% are seen once. Together, the top ten hold 5.5% to 7% of the sample.

Here V drops 3 bases and J drops 2 bases, and the junction holds 0 bases not matched to any gene. The CDR3 sequence holds 14 residues, the cysteine and phenylalanine included. Of all the DNA, just the CDR3 is kept, 42 bases in frame from base 1. The germline V gene supplies CDR1 KGHSH and CDR2 LQKENI. Sequencing was performed on whole blood. This TCR was sampled from an adult who was a healthcare worker with PCR-confirmed SARS-CoV-2 infection or an uninfected control (not recorded which). The chain joins TRBV18 to TRBJ2-7; 11 nucleotides in the junction match TRBD2. The sequenced DNA is TGTGCCAGCTCACCTAGCGGGAGGGCCTACGAGCAGTACTTC. Translated, this gives CASSPSGRAYEQYF.